Sequencing of this T cell receptor beta chain was carried out in a study of a mutant IDH1 vaccine in newly diagnosed glioma. Time point: week 5, during vaccination. With topical imiquimod, each dose of the vaccine consisted of 300 ug of mutant IDH1 20-mer peptide. The study enrolled donors with new WHO grade 3 or 4 IDH1-mutant, ATRX-lost astrocytomas. CDR1 ENHRY and CDR2 SYGVKD come from the germline V gene. The V and J ends lost 8 bases and 4 bases, in that order; junction bases with no gene match: 7. The CDR3 is 13 amino acids. TCRdb's table, derived via immunoSEQ multiplex PCR, lists solely in-frame clones and lacks some. The table lists some 51,000 clones, over 75% of them singletons. The table lists this clone with a few counts. Its matching antigen is unknown. Study results and caveats: The study observed vaccine-induced immune responses in about 93% of patients.

The chain recombines TRBV10-3 with TRBJ1-1; the match to TRBD1 covers 7 bases. The receptor comes from a woman aged 40 to 49 with glioma. This specimen was PBMCs, taken from a glioma patient whose treatment included an IDH1 peptide vaccine. CDR3 region: CAISQAGGTEAFF. CDR3 coding DNA: TGTGCCATCTCGCAGGCAGGGGGCACTGAAGCTTTCTTT.